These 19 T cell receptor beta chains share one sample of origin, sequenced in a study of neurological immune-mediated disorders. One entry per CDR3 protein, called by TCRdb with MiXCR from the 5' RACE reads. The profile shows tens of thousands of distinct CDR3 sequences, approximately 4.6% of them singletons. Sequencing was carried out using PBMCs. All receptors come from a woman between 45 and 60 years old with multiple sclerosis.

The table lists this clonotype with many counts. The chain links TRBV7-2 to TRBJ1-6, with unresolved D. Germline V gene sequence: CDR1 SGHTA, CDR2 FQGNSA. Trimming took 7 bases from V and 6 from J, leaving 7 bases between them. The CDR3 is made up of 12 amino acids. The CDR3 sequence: CASTSLNSPLHF. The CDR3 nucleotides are TGTGCCAGCACCAGTCTTAATTCACCCCTCCACTTT. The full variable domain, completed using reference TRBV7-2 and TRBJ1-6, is GAGVSQSPSNKVTEKGKDVELRCDPISGHTALYWYRQSLGQGLEFLIYFQGNSAPDKSGLPSDRFSAERTGGSVSTLTIQRTQQEDSAVYLCASTSLNSPLHFGNGTRLTVT.

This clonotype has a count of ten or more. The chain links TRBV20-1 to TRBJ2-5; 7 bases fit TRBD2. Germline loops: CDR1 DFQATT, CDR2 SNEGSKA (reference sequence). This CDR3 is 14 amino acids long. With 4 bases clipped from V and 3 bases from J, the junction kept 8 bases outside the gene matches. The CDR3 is CSATRAGEEETQYF. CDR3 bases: TGCAGTGCTACTCGCGCGGGGGAAGAAGAGACCCAGTACTTC.

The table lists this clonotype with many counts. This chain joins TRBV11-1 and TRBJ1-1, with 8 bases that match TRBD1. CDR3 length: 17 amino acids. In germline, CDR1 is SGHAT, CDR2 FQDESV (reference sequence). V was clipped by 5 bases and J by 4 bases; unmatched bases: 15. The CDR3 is CASSTARTGTLVTEAFF. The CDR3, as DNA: TGTGCCAGCAGCACCGCCCGGACAGGGACGTTAGTCACTGAAGCTTTCTTT.

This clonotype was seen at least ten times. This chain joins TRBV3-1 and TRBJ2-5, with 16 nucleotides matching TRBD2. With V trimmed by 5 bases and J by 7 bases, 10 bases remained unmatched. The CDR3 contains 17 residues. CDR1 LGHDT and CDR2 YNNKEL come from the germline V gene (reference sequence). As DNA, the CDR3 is TGTGCCAGCAGCACCCAAGAGGGACTAGCGGGGGGGCCGACCCAGTACTTC. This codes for CASSTQEGLAGGPTQYF.

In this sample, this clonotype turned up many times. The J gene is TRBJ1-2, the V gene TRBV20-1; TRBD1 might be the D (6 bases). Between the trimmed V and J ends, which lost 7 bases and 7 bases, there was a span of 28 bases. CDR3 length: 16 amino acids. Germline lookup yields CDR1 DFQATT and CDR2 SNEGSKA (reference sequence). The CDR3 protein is CSVNPPGEGGSAGYTF. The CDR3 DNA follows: TGCAGTGTTAACCCCCCAGGGGAGGGGGGATCGGCTGGCTACACCTTC.

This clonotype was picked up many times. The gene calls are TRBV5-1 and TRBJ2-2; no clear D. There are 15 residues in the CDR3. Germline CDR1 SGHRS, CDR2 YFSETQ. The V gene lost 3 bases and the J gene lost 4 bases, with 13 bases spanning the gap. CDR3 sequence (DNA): TGCGCCAGCAGCTACGAAAGTACGAGCACCGGGGAGCTGTTTTTT. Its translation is CASSYESTSTGELFF.

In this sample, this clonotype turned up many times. The CDR3 loop reads CASSLATESNEKLFF. Written as DNA, the CDR3 is TGTGCCAGCAGTTTAGCGACAGAATCTAATGAAAAACTGTTTTTT. The V and J genes are TRBV12-3 or TRBV12-4 and TRBJ1-4; a weak D match, TRBD1 (5 bases). V lost 0 bases and J 3 bases, leaving 8 bases between the germline ends. The CDR3 sequence is 15 residues long.

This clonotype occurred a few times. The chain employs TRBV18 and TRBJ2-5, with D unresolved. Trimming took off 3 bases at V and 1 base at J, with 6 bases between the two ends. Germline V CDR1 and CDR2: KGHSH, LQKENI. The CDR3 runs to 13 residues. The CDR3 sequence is CASSPIFQETQYF. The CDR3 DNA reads TGTGCCAGCTCACCTATTTTCCAAGAGACCCAGTACTTC.

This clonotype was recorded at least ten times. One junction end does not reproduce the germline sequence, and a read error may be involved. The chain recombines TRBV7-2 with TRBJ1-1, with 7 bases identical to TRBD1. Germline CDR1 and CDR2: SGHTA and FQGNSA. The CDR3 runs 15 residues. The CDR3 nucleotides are TGTGCCAGCAGCGCTATGGACAGGTTAGGAACTGAAACTTTCTTT. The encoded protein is CASSAMDRLGTETFF.

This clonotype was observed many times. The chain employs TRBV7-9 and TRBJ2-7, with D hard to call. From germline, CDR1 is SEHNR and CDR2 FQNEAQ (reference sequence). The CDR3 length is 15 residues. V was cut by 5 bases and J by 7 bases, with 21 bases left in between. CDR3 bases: TGTGCCAGCAGCCCCAGGCTCGGCAACAGTAGGGAGCAGTACTTC. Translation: CASSPRLGNSREQYF.

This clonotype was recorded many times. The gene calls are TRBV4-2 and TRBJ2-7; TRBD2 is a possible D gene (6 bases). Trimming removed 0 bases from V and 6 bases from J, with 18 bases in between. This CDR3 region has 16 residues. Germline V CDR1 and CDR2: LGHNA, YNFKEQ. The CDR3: CASSQDIGDGGSEQYF. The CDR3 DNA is TGTGCCAGCAGCCAAGATATCGGAGACGGGGGAAGCGAGCAGTACTTC.

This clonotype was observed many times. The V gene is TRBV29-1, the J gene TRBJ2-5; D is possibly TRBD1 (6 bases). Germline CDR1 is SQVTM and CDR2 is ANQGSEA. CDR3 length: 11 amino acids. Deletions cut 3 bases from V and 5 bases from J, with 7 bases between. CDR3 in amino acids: CSVDQGETQYF. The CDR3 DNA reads TGCAGCGTTGATCAGGGGGAGACCCAGTACTTC.

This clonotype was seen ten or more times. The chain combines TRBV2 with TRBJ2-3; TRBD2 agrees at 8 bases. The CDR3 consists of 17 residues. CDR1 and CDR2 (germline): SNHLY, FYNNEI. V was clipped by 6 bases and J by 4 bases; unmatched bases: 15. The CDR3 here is CASSGLAGQHLADTQYF. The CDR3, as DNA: TGTGCCAGCAGCGGCTTAGCGGGGCAGCATCTCGCAGATACGCAGTATTTT.

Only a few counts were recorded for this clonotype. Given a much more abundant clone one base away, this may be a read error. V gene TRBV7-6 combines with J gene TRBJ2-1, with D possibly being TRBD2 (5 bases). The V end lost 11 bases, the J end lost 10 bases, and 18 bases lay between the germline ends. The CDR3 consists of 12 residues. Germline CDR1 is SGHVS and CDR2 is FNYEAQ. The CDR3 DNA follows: TGTGCCGTGGAGGAAAGGCGCGGGGAGCAGTTCTTC. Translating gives CAVEERRGEQFF.

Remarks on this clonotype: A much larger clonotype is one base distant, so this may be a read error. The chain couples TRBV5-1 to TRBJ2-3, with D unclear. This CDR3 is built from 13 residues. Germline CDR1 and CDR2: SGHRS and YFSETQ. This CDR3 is CASSLLWADTLYF. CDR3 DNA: TGCGCCAGCAGCCTACTTTGGGCGGATACGCTGTATTTT.

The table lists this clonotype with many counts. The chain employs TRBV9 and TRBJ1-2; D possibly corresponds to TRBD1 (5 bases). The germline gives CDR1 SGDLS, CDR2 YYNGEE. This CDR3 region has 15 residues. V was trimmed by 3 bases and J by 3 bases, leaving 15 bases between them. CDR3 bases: TGTGCCAGCAGCGGCCCCGGGGGGTTTTACTATGGCTACACCTTC. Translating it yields CASSGPGGFYYGYTF.

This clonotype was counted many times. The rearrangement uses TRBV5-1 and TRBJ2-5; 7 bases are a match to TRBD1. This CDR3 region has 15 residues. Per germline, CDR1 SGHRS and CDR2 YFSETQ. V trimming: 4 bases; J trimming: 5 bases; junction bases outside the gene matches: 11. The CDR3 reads CASSLVSVRGETQYF. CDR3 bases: TGCGCCAGCAGCCTCGTTTCGGTCAGGGGGGAGACCCAGTACTTC.

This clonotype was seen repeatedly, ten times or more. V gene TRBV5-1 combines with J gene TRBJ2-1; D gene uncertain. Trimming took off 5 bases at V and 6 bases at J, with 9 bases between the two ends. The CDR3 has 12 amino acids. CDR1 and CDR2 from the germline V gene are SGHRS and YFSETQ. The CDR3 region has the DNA TGCGCCAGCAGACGAACTTTCAATGAGCAGTTCTTC. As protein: CASRRTFNEQFF.

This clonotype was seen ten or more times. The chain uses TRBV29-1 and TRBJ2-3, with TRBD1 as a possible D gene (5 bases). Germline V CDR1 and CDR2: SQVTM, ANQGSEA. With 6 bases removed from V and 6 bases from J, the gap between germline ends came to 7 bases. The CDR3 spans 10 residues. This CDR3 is CSVGQDTQYF. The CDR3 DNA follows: TGCAGCGTGGGGCAGGATACGCAGTATTTT.